The clone carrying this TCR beta chain has only a few counts. What it binds is not known. The entry originates in a study of beta chain features in type 1 diabetes. Trimming left V 1 base short and J 6 bases short, with 6 bases between. CDR1 is SGHTA and CDR2 is FQGNSA in the germline V gene. This CDR3 region has 13 residues. cDNA synthesis used the whole RNA isolate, giving expressed TCRB sequences. Sequenced by immunoSEQ multiplex PCR; TCRdb stores in-frame clones only, minus some. Of approximately 120,000 clones listed, roughly 17% are singletons. General study results and limits: People with Type 1 diabetes carried modestly yet significantly shorter TCRB CDR3s in all four CD4+ subsets. Highly expressing activated T cells could be over-counted with a cDNA template. The question of HLA type influencing TCRB rearrangement was one that remained unresolved here. Insertions were fewer and deletions more numerous at VDJ junctions in type 1 diabetes patients. For patients, the naive, central memory and Treg TCRB repertoires appeared more alike than for healthy donors.

The sample was central memory CD4+ T cells from blood. The TCR comes from a man younger than 35 with type 1 diabetes. V usage is TRBV7-2 and J usage is TRBJ2-2; no firm D call. The CDR3 coding sequence is TGTGCCAGCAGCTTAGGTCGGCCCGGGGAGCTGTTTTTT. Translated: CASSLGRPGELFF.